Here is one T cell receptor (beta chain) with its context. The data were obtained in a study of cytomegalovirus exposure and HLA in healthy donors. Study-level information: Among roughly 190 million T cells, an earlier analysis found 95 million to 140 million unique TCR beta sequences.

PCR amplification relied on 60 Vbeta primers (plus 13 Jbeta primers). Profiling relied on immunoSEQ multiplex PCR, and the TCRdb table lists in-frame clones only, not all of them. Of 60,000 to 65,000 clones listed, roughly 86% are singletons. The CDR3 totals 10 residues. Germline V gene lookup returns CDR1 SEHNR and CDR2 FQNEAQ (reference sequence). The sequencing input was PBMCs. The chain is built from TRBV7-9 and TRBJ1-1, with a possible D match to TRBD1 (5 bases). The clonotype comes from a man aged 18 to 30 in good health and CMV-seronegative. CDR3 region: CATGDTEAFF. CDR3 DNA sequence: TGTGCGACGGGGGACACTGAAGCTTTCTTT.